Sequencing of this T cell receptor (beta chain) was carried out in a study of long-term antiretroviral therapy in people with HIV. The wider study: Samples collected earliest predate the 2015 immediate-ART recommendation by about a decade. Points from the study as a whole: Repertoires in HIV (unlike those of controls) had narrower CDR3 length ranges. Pre-ART-expanded clones dominated the repertoire at all time points. Missing from the dataset were any data on ART adherence, viral resistance or therapy changes.

At the survey level, the v3.0 immunoSEQ assay was run. Profiling relied on immunoSEQ multiplex PCR, and the TCRdb table lists in-frame clones only, not all of them. The data show about 24,000 clones, 85% to 95% seen once. On this clone itself: Antigen: not known.

Germline V gene sequence: CDR1 SGHRS, CDR2 YFSETQ. This CDR3 region has 14 residues. V dropped 3 bases and J dropped 0 bases, with 7 bases sitting between them. The gene calls are TRBV5-1 and TRBJ2-1, with D perhaps matching TRBD2 (6 bases). The origin of this receptor is a woman between 50 and 59 years old with HIV. The sample in question was unsorted PBMCs, obtained roughly 5.1 years after starting antiretroviral therapy. CDR3 amino acids: CASSSGSSYNEQFF. The DNA for the CDR3 is TGCGCCAGCAGCTCCGGGAGCTCCTACAATGAGCAGTTCTTC. The variable domain in full, completed from reference TRBV5-1 and TRBJ2-1, reads KAGVTQTPRYLIKTRGQQVTLSCSPISGHRSVSWYQQTPGQGLQFLFEYFSETQRNKGNFPGRFSGRQFSNSRSEMNVSTLELGDSALYLCASSSGSSYNEQFFGPGTRLTVL.